Listed below are T cell receptor beta chains from one sample, sequenced in a study of shared clonotypes between healthy human individuals. Generated by immunoSEQ multiplex PCR, the TCRdb table keeps only in-frame clones and is missing some. The sample contains about 2.1 million clones, roughly 91% of which appear only once. Sequenced: naive CD8+ T cells from PBMCs. The origin of the receptors is a man aged 18 to 29 in good health. Some clones in this sample may be carry-over from other donors' samples. Each CDR3 is given without its conserved first and last residue.

V gene: TRBV9; J gene: TRBJ1-1; CDR3 protein: ASSVAGRDTEAF
V gene: TRBV27; J gene: TRBJ2-7; CDR3 protein: ASSLSQGLSYEQY
V gene: TRBV6-1; J gene: TRBJ2-7; CDR3 protein: ASSWAGASYEQY
V gene: TRBV29-1; J gene: TRBJ2-1; CDR3 protein: SVVEGPVNEQF
V gene: TRBV27; J gene: TRBJ1-2; CDR3 protein: ASSSRPQGTGYGYT
V gene: TRBV27; J gene: TRBJ2-1; CDR3 protein: ASSSLPLSGSNEQF
V gene: TRBV30; J gene: TRBJ1-5; CDR3 protein: AWRPRGSNQPQH
V gene: TRBV5-1; J gene: TRBJ2-7; CDR3 protein: ASSPTVSGTTYEQY
V gene: TRBV29-1; J gene: TRBJ2-2; CDR3 protein: SVEASSPGELF
V gene: TRBV28; J gene: TRBJ2-7; CDR3 protein: ASSPYVVEDEQY
V gene: TRBV4-2; J gene: TRBJ2-1; CDR3 protein: ASSQDLRTSGGEQF
V gene: TRBV27; J gene: TRBJ1-2; CDR3 protein: ASSWSGGAGYGYT
V gene: TRBV14; J gene: TRBJ2-2; CDR3 protein: ASSQVGSGGELF
V gene: TRBV7-9; J gene: TRBJ1-1; CDR3 protein: ASRPQLSAEAF
V gene: TRBV19; J gene: TRBJ1-2; CDR3 protein: ASSIVRTGYYGYT
V gene: TRBV11-2; J gene: TRBJ2-5; CDR3 protein: ASSPRGGTQY
V gene: TRBV7-2; J gene: TRBJ2-1; CDR3 protein: ASRTGGAIYNEQF
V gene: TRBV28; J gene: TRBJ2-5; CDR3 protein: ASSFADSGTQY
V gene: TRBV29-1; J gene: TRBJ2-3; CDR3 protein: SVDGVTDTQY
V gene: TRBV27; J gene: TRBJ2-7; CDR3 protein: ASSLSGYATREQY
V gene: TRBV10-2; J gene: TRBJ2-1; CDR3 protein: ASSGLGTDSYNEQF
V gene: TRBV27; J gene: TRBJ2-1; CDR3 protein: ASSSSGRDGEQF
V gene: TRBV19; J gene: TRBJ2-3; CDR3 protein: ASSIVPRERSTDTQY